These 15 T cell receptor beta chains were all obtained from the same sample, sequenced in a study of blood T cell repertoires in COVID-19. Only in-frame clones appear in the TCRdb table, and some are missing; sequencing was by immunoSEQ multiplex PCR. The sample yields over 250,000 clones, 85% to 90% seen once. Sequences were obtained from PBMCs or T cells enriched from blood (not recorded which). The receptors stem from a woman younger than 30 who had recovered from COVID-19.

CDR3 region: CASSLVAGTGRVANEKLFF. The CDR3, as DNA: TGTGCCAGCAGCTTAGTAGCCGGGACAGGGCGGGTGGCTAATGAAAAACTGTTTTTT. The V call is TRBV7-8, the J call TRBJ1-4; 9 bases are a match to TRBD1. The germline V gene encodes CDR1 SGHVS and CDR2 FQNEAQ. Trimming cost V 1 base and J 3 bases; bases outside gene matches: 12. The CDR3 spans 19 residues.

In nucleotides, the CDR3 is TGTGCCAGCAGCACGTACTCCAGGGGTCCGTACAATGAGCAGTTCTTC. It encodes CASSTYSRGPYNEQFF. This rearrangement joins TRBV3-1 (or the pseudogene TRBV3-2) to TRBJ2-1; tentative D call: TRBD1 (6 bases). This CDR3 is 16 amino acids long. The germline V gene encodes CDR1 LGHDT and CDR2 YNNKEL (reference sequence). V was pared by 5 bases and J by 4 bases, with 18 bases between.

This sequence joins TRBV6-5 and TRBJ2-3; 9 positions match TRBD2. CDR3 length: 15 residues. Germline V gives CDR1 MNHEY, CDR2 SVGAGI. V lost 7 bases and J lost 5; bases outside the gene matches: 10. In DNA, the CDR3 is TGTGCCAGCAATCTAGATAGCGGGGGAGTAGATACGCAGTATTTT. This encodes CASNLDSGGVDTQYF.

The chain links TRBV27 to TRBJ1-5; perhaps TRBD1 as D (5 bases). V lost 9 bases to trimming and J lost 0 bases, with 15 bases between them. CDR1 and CDR2 (germline): MNHEY, SMNVEV (reference sequence). The CDR3 is made up of 15 amino acids. The CDR3 protein is CARNWTFYSNQPQHF. For the CDR3, the DNA is TGTGCCAGGAACTGGACATTTTATAGCAATCAGCCCCAGCATTTT.

The rearrangement uses TRBV6-1 and TRBJ2-5, with TRBD2 matching 9 bases. Germline trimming cut 3 bases from V and 5 bases from J; bases unmatched to any gene: 7. Germline-derived CDR1 and CDR2 are MNHNS and SASEGT. This CDR3 has 15 residues. DNA of the CDR3: TGTGCCAGCAGTGACAGACTAGCGGTTGGGGAGACCCAGTACTTC. Translated, it gives CASSDRLAVGETQYF.

This clone has more than one count but fewer than ten. CDR3 protein: CASRSTGNTEAFF. CDR3 in DNA: TGTGCCAGCCGCTCGACAGGGAACACTGAAGCTTTCTTT. The chain carries TRBV7-8 and TRBJ1-1; possible D gene TRBD1, 6 bases. V lost 8 bases to trimming and J lost 1 base, with 11 bases between them. The CDR3 is 13 amino acids. Germline V gene lookup returns CDR1 SGHVS and CDR2 FQNEAQ.

The chain recombines TRBV6-6 with TRBJ2-3, with no clear D. The CDR3 consists of 14 residues. V was shortened by 0 bases and J by 4 bases, with 8 bases between the two germline ends. Germline V gene sequence: CDR1 MNHNY, CDR2 SVGAGI (reference sequence). CDR3 bases: TGTGCCAGCAGTTACTCGCTAGTTGCAGATACGCAGTATTTT. This translates into CASSYSLVADTQYF.

The gene calls are TRBV18 and TRBJ2-2; 7 bases agree with TRBD1. The germline gives CDR1 KGHSH, CDR2 LQKENI. The V gene end was trimmed by 3 bases and the J gene end by 6 bases; junction bases not matched to a gene: 10. The CDR3 sequence is 16 residues long. CDR3 coding DNA: TGTGCCAGCTCACCGATGCGACAGGGTAAAGCCGGGGAGCTGTTTTTT. It translates to CASSPMRQGKAGELFF.

The V and J genes are TRBV13 and TRBJ2-1; 7 bases map to TRBD1. Germline V gene lookup returns CDR1 PRHDT and CDR2 FYEKMQ (reference sequence). This CDR3 is built from 15 residues. V shed 3 bases, J shed 6 bases, and the junction held 8 bases outside the gene matches. The CDR3 nucleotides read TGTGCCAGCAGCTTCCTACAGGGGAGTGGCAATGAGCAGTTCTTC. Its protein is CASSFLQGSGNEQFF.

A few counts support this clone. The rearrangement links TRBV5-1 to TRBJ1-3; tentative D call: TRBD1 (5 bases). The CDR3 totals 16 residues. Germline-derived CDR1 and CDR2 are SGHRS and YFSETQ. Trimming removed 0 bases at V and 0 bases at J, with 10 bases between. CDR3 DNA sequence: TGCGCCAGCAGCTTGGTGGGGGGGAGCTCTGGAAACACCATATATTTT. Its translation: CASSLVGGSSGNTIYF.

The chain carries TRBV23-1 and TRBJ1-4; 7 bases map to TRBD1. Being an ORF, TRBV23-1 has a function that is uncertain. The V segment lost 7 bases and the J segment 3 bases; nucleotides outside the gene matches: 26. There are 21 residues in the CDR3. CDR3 sequence: CASTPRGVKSGGYRSNEKLFF. For the CDR3, the DNA is TGCGCCAGCACCCCTAGGGGGGTTAAGTCAGGGGGTTATAGGTCTAATGAAAAACTGTTTTTT.

The chain couples TRBV25-1 to TRBJ2-2, with 10 bases identical to TRBD1. V was clipped by 4 bases and J by 3 bases; unmatched bases: 2. The germline CDR1 and CDR2 sequences are MGHDK and SYGVNS. CDR3 size: 15 residues. The CDR3 DNA follows: TGTGCCAGCAGTGCGGGGACAGGGGACACCGGGGAGCTGTTTTTT. Translating gives CASSAGTGDTGELFF.

This clone came up many times. V is TRBV3-1 (or the pseudogene TRBV3-2) and J is TRBJ2-3; perhaps TRBD2 as D (6 bases). The CDR3 extends over 16 amino acids. V was clipped by 0 bases and J by 2 bases, with 12 bases between them. Germline values: CDR1 LGHDT, CDR2 YNNKEL (reference sequence). In DNA form, the CDR3 reads TGTGCCAGCAGCCAAGATAAGGAGGGACCCACAGATACGCAGTATTTT. Its translation is CASSQDKEGPTDTQYF.

The rearrangement links TRBV7-2 to TRBJ1-6; D perhaps matches TRBD1 (5 bases). This CDR3 has 15 residues. CDR1 is SGHTA, CDR2 FQGNSA, per germline. Trimming took off 1 base at V and 2 bases at J, with 6 bases between the two ends. The CDR3 sequence: CASSLVQAYNSPLHF. The CDR3 DNA is TGTGCCAGCAGCTTAGTACAGGCCTATAATTCACCCCTCCACTTT.

J is TRBJ2-5 and V is TRBV5-5; D remains unclear. CDR3 length: 15 amino acids. In germline, CDR1 is SGHKS, CDR2 YYEKEE (reference sequence). The germline V and J ends were trimmed by 4 bases and 1 base, with 14 bases remaining between them. The CDR3 region has the DNA TGTGCCAGCAGCCGGCAGGTGTCCCGCCAAGAGACCCAGTACTTC. As protein: CASSRQVSRQETQYF.